This T cell receptor beta chain derives from a study of OX40 agonist ivuxolimab in advanced cancers. Profiling relied on immunoSEQ multiplex PCR, and the TCRdb table lists in-frame clones only, not all of them. The sample shows approximately 50,000 clones, around 88% of them seen only once. The sequencing used CD4+ or CD8+ T cells sorted from blood, collected in a trial of the OX40 agonist ivuxolimab. The origin of this receptor is an adult with an advanced solid tumor such as melanoma, head and neck, liver or kidney cancer.

The CDR3 sequence is CASSPRASDYNEQFF. The CDR3 region has the DNA TGTGCCAGCAGCCCCCGTGCTAGCGACTACAATGAGCAGTTCTTC. The chain recombines TRBV11-3 with TRBJ2-1; possible D gene TRBD2, 6 bases. The length of the CDR3 is 15 residues. Germline CDR1 reads SGHNT; CDR2 reads YENEEA. V dropped 5 bases and J dropped 3 bases, with 14 bases sitting between them.